Below are 17 T cell receptor beta chains sequenced from a single sample in a study of lymphopenia after photon versus proton radiotherapy. Sequenced by immunoSEQ multiplex PCR; TCRdb stores in-frame clones only, minus some. In the table there are under 65,000 clones, roughly 84% of which are singletons. The sample in question was peripheral blood, obtained from a patient treated with proton-based radiotherapy. Source of these receptors: a man aged 55-75 years with pancreatic cancer.

The rearrangement uses TRBV7-2 and TRBJ1-2; 7 nucleotides align to TRBD1. V lost 5 bases to trimming and J lost 8 bases; unmatched junction nucleotides: 8. Per germline, CDR1 SGHTA and CDR2 FQGNSA. CDR3 length equals 13 residues. Here the CDR3 DNA reads TGTGCCAGCAGCCTATCACAGGGGAGAGGCTACACCTTC. This translates into CASSLSQGRGYTF.

The chain links TRBV28 to TRBJ2-7; either TRBD1 or TRBD2 may fit D (5 bases each). This CDR3 region has 15 residues. Germline V gene sequence: CDR1 MDHEN, CDR2 SYDVKM. V gave up 5 bases and J gave up 3 bases, with 17 bases separating them. CDR3 in amino acids: CASSPGTSGNYEQYF. In nucleotides, the CDR3 is TGTGCCAGCAGTCCAGGGACGTCTGGGAACTACGAGCAGTACTTC.

The rearrangement links TRBV10-3 to TRBJ2-7, with D maybe TRBD2 (5 bases). This CDR3 has 13 amino acids. V was pared by 4 bases and J by 7 bases, with 14 bases between. CDR1 is ENHRY and CDR2 is SYGVKD in the germline V gene. CDR3 sequence (DNA): TGTGCCATCAGTGGCGAGGAGGAAAGGGAGCAGTACTTC. It specifies CAISGEEEREQYF.

This rearrangement joins TRBV29-1 to TRBJ2-4, with 15 bases that match TRBD2. The CDR3 runs to 14 residues. Germline values: CDR1 SQVTM, CDR2 ANQGSEA. After removal of 3 bases from V and 7 bases from J, the junction contained 1 base not matched to a gene. The CDR3 reads CSVDGLAGGNIQYF. The CDR3 bases are TGCAGCGTTGACGGACTAGCGGGAGGGAACATTCAGTACTTC.

The rearrangement joins TRBV30 to TRBJ2-1; TRBD2 might be the D (6 bases). Between the trimmed V and J ends, which lost 4 bases and 8 bases, there was a span of 21 bases. The germline V gene has CDR1 GTSNPN and CDR2 SVGIG (reference sequence). This CDR3 contains 15 residues. CDR3 in DNA: TGTGCCTGGATACCTAGCGACCCCATCTTCGATGAGCAGTTCTTC. This codes for CAWIPSDPIFDEQFF.

CDR3 DNA: TGTGCCAGCAGTAGTGCGGGACATCATACCTACGAGCAGTACTTC. Encoded protein: CASSSAGHHTYEQYF. This chain uses TRBV5-5 with TRBJ2-7, with D perhaps given as TRBD1 or TRBD2 (6 bases each). The CDR3 contains 15 residues. Looked up from germline, CDR1 is SGHKS and CDR2 is YYEKEE (reference sequence). Trimming stripped 5 bases from V and 2 bases from J, with 17 bases between. Variable domain in full (rest from reference TRBV5-5 and TRBJ2-7): DAGVTQSPTHLIKTRGQQVTLRCSPISGHKSVSWYQQVLGQGPQFIFQYYEKEERGRGNFPDRFSARQFPNYSSELNVNALLLGDSALYLCASSSAGHHTYEQYFGPGTRLTVT.

CDR3 loop: CASSQTGWDEQYF. CDR3 bases: TGTGCCAGCAGCCAAACTGGGTGGGACGAGCAGTACTTC. The chain recombines TRBV14 with TRBJ2-7, with D unclear. The CDR3 has 13 amino acids. From germline, CDR1 is SGHDN and CDR2 FVKESK. The V end lost 2 bases, the J end lost 5 bases, and 10 bases lay between the germline ends.

CDR3 in amino acids: CASSLGSGQGPSTDTQYF. The CDR3, as DNA: TGTGCCAGCAGCTTGGGTAGCGGACAAGGCCCTAGCACAGATACGCAGTATTTT. The rearrangement joins TRBV7-9 to TRBJ2-3; D possibly corresponds to TRBD2 (6 bases). V was cut by 3 bases and J by 0 bases, with 19 bases left in between. The germline gives CDR1 SEHNR, CDR2 FQNEAQ (reference sequence). The CDR3 length is 18 residues.

Comments on this clone: Mismatch with germline at one junction end may stem from a read error. J is TRBJ2-2 and V is TRBV7-7; D unclear. The CDR3 loop spans 12 amino acids. Germline CDR1 and CDR2: SSHAT and FNYEAQ (reference sequence). CDR3 amino acids: CASSPWGGELFF. In DNA form, the CDR3 reads TGTGCTAGCAGCCCCTGGGGCGGGGAGCTGTTTTTT.

The chain combines TRBV6-1 with TRBJ1-1, with a tentative D call TRBD1 (5 bases). V dropped 7 bases and J dropped 1 base, with 10 bases sitting between them. The CDR3 length is 13 residues. Germline V gives CDR1 MNHNS, CDR2 SASEGT. In nucleotides, the CDR3 is TGTGCCAGCAATTGGGACTCGAACACTGAAGCTTTCTTT. Amino acid sequence: CASNWDSNTEAFF.

V is TRBV29-1 and J is TRBJ2-5, with 10 bases fitting TRBD2. J was trimmed by 1 base and V by 2 bases; bases with no gene match: 7. CDR1 is SQVTM and CDR2 is ANQGSEA in the germline V gene. This CDR3 spans 16 amino acids. The CDR3 nucleotides are TGCAGCGTTGAATTAGCGGGAGGCCGATCCCAAGAGACCCAGTACTTC. As protein: CSVELAGGRSQETQYF. Looking up the rest from reference TRBV29-1 and TRBJ2-5 gives the full variable domain: SAVISQKPSRDICQRGTSLTIQCQVDSQVTMMFWYRQQPGQSLTLIATANQGSEATYESGFVIDKFPISRPNLTFSTLTVSNMSPEDSSIYLCSVELAGGRSQETQYFGPGTRLLVL.

This clone was picked up a small number of times. The chain has TRBV19 and TRBJ2-1; D may correspond to TRBD1 or TRBD2 (7 bases each). The ends were cut back, 7 bases at V and 9 bases at J, with 16 bases in the middle. The V gene's germline CDR1 is LNHDA and CDR2 SQIVND (reference sequence). The CDR3 sequence is 13 residues long. The CDR3 nucleotides read TGTGCCAGTACCAACAGGGGAGGGGGTGAGCAGTTCTTC. Translated, it gives CASTNRGGGEQFF.

The CDR3 bases are TGTGCCAGCAGCCCAGGGGTAGCGGGAGATTGGGTTGCAACGGAGCAGTTCTTC. This translates into CASSPGVAGDWVATEQFF. The V call is TRBV7-8, the J call TRBJ2-1, with 9 positions matching TRBD2. Germline V gene data show CDR1 as SGHVS and CDR2 as FQNEAQ. V dropped 5 bases and J dropped 10; count of bases not matched to a gene: 21. The CDR3 covers 18 residues.

The CDR3 loop is CASSQLSTGAVREKLFF. CDR3 nucleotide sequence: TGCGCCAGCAGCCAACTATCGACAGGGGCGGTAAGGGAAAAACTGTTTTTT. This chain links TRBV5-1 with TRBJ1-4, with TRBD1 matching 8 bases. The germline gives CDR1 SGHRS, CDR2 YFSETQ. The CDR3 has 17 residues. Trimming removed 4 bases from V and 8 bases from J; junction bases left unmatched: 16.

The V call is TRBV7-2, the J call TRBJ2-5; 10 bases map to TRBD2. Germline V gene data show CDR1 as SGHTA and CDR2 as FQGNSA. CDR3 length: 16 amino acids. V shed 4 bases, J shed 5 bases, and the junction held 10 bases outside the gene matches. In nucleotides, the CDR3 is TGTGCCAGCAGCTCCCTCGGGGGAGCGGGAGGGGAGACCCAGTACTTC. The encoded protein is CASSSLGGAGGETQYF.

The CDR3 reads CASSVSGSPTYEQYF. The CDR3 DNA sequence: TGTGCCAGCAGCGTTAGCGGGAGCCCCACTTACGAGCAGTACTTC. The chain carries TRBV7-2 and TRBJ2-7; 9 bases map to TRBD2. Germline V lookup: CDR1 SGHTA, CDR2 FQGNSA. The ends lost 5 bases at V and 4 bases at J; junction bases unmatched: 9. CDR3 length: 15 amino acids.

As regards this clone: The junction does not match germline at one end; this may be a read error. The CDR3 nucleotides read TGTGCCAGCAGCTTGGGCTCATGGGCTTTCTTT. Its translation: CASSLGSWAFF. The chain employs TRBV5-3 and TRBJ1-1, with no clear D. TRBV5-3 falls under the ORF class, with uncertain function. This CDR3 has 11 residues.